The clone carrying this TCR beta chain was seen ten or more times. This CDR3 is built from 15 residues. Germline CDR1 reads SGDLS; CDR2 reads YYNGEE. V shed 4 bases, J shed 4 bases, and the junction held 7 bases outside the gene matches. This sample is part of a study of T cell changes during pregnancy in multiple sclerosis. Clones were sequenced by immunoSEQ multiplex PCR, and TCRdb holds only the in-frame ones, with some missing. The sample has 90,000 to 150,000 clones, approximately 93% seen once. The TCR was taken from a female donor with multiple sclerosis, enrolled in a pregnancy study. The V call is TRBV9, the J call TRBJ2-3; TRBD2 matches at 9 bases. Sequencing used peripheral blood, obtained before pregnancy. CDR3 nucleotides: TGTGCCAGCAGCATTAGCGGGAGAGGCGCAGATACGCAGTATTTT. Protein sequence: CASSISGRGADTQYF.